This T cell receptor (beta chain) was documented in a study of T-cell memory formation after mild COVID-19. TCRdb reprocessed the 5' RACE reads with MiXCR, giving one entry per CDR3 protein. The sample carries 450,000 or so distinct CDR3 sequences, roughly 23% recorded once. CDR1 and CDR2 from the germline V gene are SGHTA and FQGTGA. The CDR3 has 17 residues. The V gene lost 5 bases and the J gene lost 5 bases, with 23 bases spanning the gap. The specimen was PBMCs or a T cell subset sorted from them (not recorded which). The TCR comes from an adult woman who had mild COVID-19 (a few samples of this study predate the infection). Cell type and time point are not known. The chain has TRBV7-3 and TRBJ2-3; D is possibly TRBD1 or TRBD2 (5 bases each). CDR3 coding DNA: TGTGCCAGCAGCCCCACCCGGGGCCCGCCGACTGGAGATACGCAGTATTTT. The encoded protein is CASSPTRGPPTGDTQYF.